Shown below are 10 T cell receptor beta chains from a single sample sequenced in a study of prognosis after radiotherapy for stage I lung cancer. Genomic DNA served as the source from which two-round multiplex PCR generated TCR beta CDR3 amplicons. With primers specific to each TRBV and TRBJ gene, the first-round PCR was performed. TCRdb reanalysed the multiplex PCR reads using MiXCR and keeps one entry per CDR3 protein. The sample has 10,000 to 15,000 distinct CDR3 sequences; about 43% are singletons. The sample consisted of PBMCs, taken before or after stereotactic body radiation therapy (not recorded which). These TCRs come from a donor aged 50 or older with non-small cell lung cancer.

The sample holds one count of this clonotype. One end of the junction is discordant with germline, which a read error may explain. The chain recombines TRBV9 with TRBJ2-3; 7 bases are a match to TRBD2. This CDR3 has 16 amino acids. The germline V gene has CDR1 SGDLS and CDR2 YYNGEE. This CDR3 reads CASSPPLAASTYTQYF. For the CDR3, the DNA is TGTGCCAGCAGCCCTCCCCTAGCGGCGAGCACATATACGCAGTATTTT.

This chain joins TRBV28 and TRBJ1-1; a possible D gene is TRBD1 (5 bases). Germline V gene data show CDR1 as MDHEN and CDR2 as SYDVKM. This CDR3 has 13 amino acids. Trimming took off 6 bases at V and 3 bases at J, with 11 bases between the two ends. The CDR3 DNA is TGTGCCAGCAGCCGGGGCGTGTACACTGAAGCTTTCTTT. As protein: CASSRGVYTEAFF.

This clonotype was seen ten or more times. V gene TRBV7-6 combines with J gene TRBJ1-1; D unresolved. Germline CDR1 is SGHVS and CDR2 is FNYEAQ. CDR3 length: 15 residues. With 5 bases removed from V and 1 base from J, the gap between germline ends came to 14 bases. CDR3 coding DNA: TGTGCCAGCAGCGCAGCCACGGACGCGAACACTGAAGCTTTCTTT. This gives the protein CASSAATDANTEAFF.

Points on this clonotype: The junction and the germline gene differ at one end; a read error may be behind it. The chain uses TRBV28 and TRBJ2-1; D may correspond to TRBD1 or TRBD2 (5 bases each). The germline V gene has CDR1 MDHEN and CDR2 SYDVKM. This CDR3 is 11 amino acids long. CDR3 sequence (DNA): TGTGCCAGCAGTTTCCGGCCAGGGAGTACGTTC. Its translation: CASSFRPGSTF.

For this clonotype: A far larger clone is only one base removed, so a read error is likely. The genes are TRBV6-9 and TRBJ2-1; D ambiguous. The CDR3 contains 12 residues. V was shortened by 3 bases and J by 9 bases, with 9 bases between the two germline ends. Germline CDR1 and CDR2: MNHGY and SVAAGI. The CDR3 protein is CASSYGSTEQFF. As DNA, the CDR3 is TGTGCCAGCAGTTACGGATCAACTGAGCAGTTCTTC.

The V call is TRBV19, the J call TRBJ1-1, with D tentatively TRBD1 (6 bases). There are 13 residues in the CDR3. Trimming took 8 bases from V and 5 from J, leaving 15 bases between them. The germline V gene has CDR1 LNHDA and CDR2 SQIVND (reference sequence). The CDR3 DNA reads as TGTGCCAGTGCTAACAGGGAGGGGACTGAAGCTTTCTTT. Encoded protein: CASANREGTEAFF.

The chain has TRBV6-1 and TRBJ2-7; D call uncertain. Germline CDR1 reads MNHNS; CDR2 reads SASEGT. Trimming shortened V by 6 bases and J by 0 bases, and 15 bases separated the two germline ends. The CDR3 is made up of 15 amino acids. CDR3 sequence: CASSGRGDGSYEQYF. The CDR3, as DNA: TGTGCCAGCAGCGGCCGCGGTGATGGCTCCTACGAGCAGTACTTC.

To note about this clonotype: This probably arose from a read error, given a far larger clone one base away. As DNA, the CDR3 is TGTGCCAGCAGCCCTAGCCTTGGGACTAGGAAATACGAGCAGTACTTC. It specifies CASSPSLGTRKYEQYF. The genes are TRBV6-9 and TRBJ2-7; 8 nucleotides match TRBD2. Looked up from germline, CDR1 is MNHGY and CDR2 is SVAAGI. Germline trimming cut 6 bases from V and 4 bases from J; bases unmatched to any gene: 14. The CDR3 runs 16 residues.

The V gene is TRBV2, the J gene TRBJ2-2; maybe TRBD1 (5 bases). V was trimmed by 3 bases and J by 4 bases, leaving 12 bases between them. The CDR3 is 15 residues long. The V gene's germline CDR1 is SNHLY and CDR2 FYNNEI. The CDR3: CASSEGRVGTGELFF. The CDR3 nucleotides are TGTGCCAGCAGTGAGGGCAGGGTGGGCACCGGGGAGCTGTTTTTT.

In its sample, this clonotype was seen many times. CDR3 sequence (DNA): TGTGCCAGCAGCTTAGACGGTAGCGGTGATCAGTACTTC. Translating gives CASSLDGSGDQYF. This chain connects TRBV11-3 to TRBJ2-5; D perhaps matches TRBD2 (6 bases). The CDR3 sequence is 13 residues long. Germline assignment: CDR1 SGHNT and CDR2 YENEEA. V lost 0 bases, J lost 11 bases, and 13 bases lay in between. Variable domain in full (rest from reference TRBV11-3 and TRBJ2-5): EAGVVQSPRYKIIEKKQPVAFWCNPISGHNTLYWYLQNLGQGPELLIRYENEEAVDDSQLPKDRFSAERLKGVDSTLKIQPAELGDSAVYLCASSLDGSGDQYFGPGTRLLVL.